The 6 T cell receptor beta chains below come from one sample, sequenced in a study of shared clonotypes between healthy human individuals. Naive-designated CD8 cells lacked CD45RO, were positively enriched for CCR7, and omitted terminally differentiated effector memory CD45RA+ cells. Generated by immunoSEQ multiplex PCR, the TCRdb table keeps only in-frame clones and is missing some. The data contain about 2 million clones, about 94% of them singletons. The sample consisted of naive CD8+ T cells sorted from blood. These receptors all come from a man in his late teens or twenties in good health.

V usage is TRBV29-1 and J usage is TRBJ1-4; no clear D. The germline V gene encodes CDR1 SQVTM and CDR2 ANQGSEA. The ends were cut back, 6 bases at V and 5 bases at J, with 10 bases in the middle. This CDR3 comprises 12 residues. DNA for the CDR3: TGCAGCGTGTTGAGGGAAAATGAAAAACTGTTTTTT. It encodes CSVLRENEKLFF.

On this clone itself: The identical CDR3 is also encoded by other nucleotide sequences in the sample. The genes are TRBV5-1 and TRBJ1-5; TRBD1 is a possible D gene (5 bases). Per the germline V gene, CDR1 is SGHRS and CDR2 is YFSETQ. The CDR3 has 13 amino acids. Trimming pared 0 bases from V and 7 bases from J, leaving 8 bases between. CDR3 in DNA: TGCGCCAGCAGCTTGGGGGGCTACCAGCCCCAGCATTTT. Protein product: CASSLGGYQPQHF.

The rearrangement uses TRBV7-6 and TRBJ2-7, with 9 bases identical to TRBD1. With V trimmed by 1 base and J by 4 bases, 11 bases remained unmatched. Germline V gives CDR1 SGHVS, CDR2 FNYEAQ. CDR3 length equals 17 residues. DNA of the CDR3: TGTGCCAGCAGCTTAGATAGAGGACAGGGGATCGGTTACGAGCAGTACTTC. It codes for CASSLDRGQGIGYEQYF.

This chain joins TRBV15 and TRBJ2-7; possible D gene TRBD2, 7 bases. V dropped 8 bases and J dropped 3 bases, with 17 bases sitting between them. Per the germline V gene, CDR1 is LNHNV and CDR2 is YYDKDF (reference sequence). The CDR3 loop spans 14 amino acids. CDR3 sequence (DNA): TGTGCCACCCAGAAAGGGGGGGAGGACTACGAGCAGTACTTC. Translating gives CATQKGGEDYEQYF.

The V and J genes are TRBV30 and TRBJ2-5, with 9 bases matching TRBD1. The DNA end is a closer match to TRBJ2-7, so the J assignment may be wrong. CDR1 and CDR2 (germline): GTSNPN, SVGIG (reference sequence). CDR3 length: 13 amino acids. The chain's CDR3 is CAWSVGQGSEQYF. The CDR3 DNA follows: TGTGCCTGGAGTGTTGGACAGGGGAGCGAGCAGTACTTC.

V gene TRBV30 combines with J gene TRBJ2-7, with D perhaps matching TRBD1 (7 bases). Trimming left V 0 bases short and J 0 bases short, with 12 bases between. CDR3 size: 15 residues. Germline CDR1 reads GTSNPN; CDR2 reads SVGIG (reference sequence). CDR3 amino acids: CAWSVGQGGSYEQYF. The CDR3 coding sequence is TGTGCCTGGAGTGTCGGCCAGGGGGGCTCCTACGAGCAGTACTTC.